The 19 T cell receptor beta chains below were found in one sample sequenced in a study of blood T cell repertoires in COVID-19. Profiled with immunoSEQ multiplex PCR; TCRdb holds only in-frame clones, not every one. Of over 130,000 clones listed, 60% to 85% are singletons. The sequencing input was peripheral blood. These receptors all stem from a man in his fifties or sixties with acute or convalescent COVID-19.

A few counts support this clone. The V gene is TRBV12-3 or TRBV12-4, the J gene TRBJ1-2, with a weak D call TRBD1 (5 bases). V was shortened by 4 bases and J by 6 bases, with 9 bases between the two germline ends. There are 12 residues in the CDR3. CDR3 residues: CASSSGSDGYTF. CDR3 in DNA: TGTGCCAGCAGTTCAGGGTCGGATGGCTACACCTTC.

V usage is TRBV5-1 and J usage is TRBJ2-3; the D gene is possibly TRBD2 (5 bases). Germline CDR1 and CDR2: SGHRS and YFSETQ. This CDR3 contains 14 residues. The V and J ends lost 5 bases and 3 bases respectively, with 13 bases between them. For the CDR3, the DNA is TGCGCCAGCAGGCTGGGGAGAGGGACAGATACGCAGTATTTT. It yields the protein CASRLGRGTDTQYF.

V gene TRBV28 combines with J gene TRBJ1-2, with TRBD1 matching over 8 bases. V was pared by 4 bases and J by 2 bases, with 3 bases of the junction left unmatched. From germline, CDR1 is MDHEN and CDR2 SYDVKM. CDR3 length equals 14 residues. The CDR3 reads CASSSRGRNYGYTF. Written as DNA, the CDR3 is TGTGCCAGCAGTTCCAGGGGGCGCAACTATGGCTACACCTTC.

J is TRBJ1-6 and V is TRBV7-2; D unresolved. V dropped 2 bases and J dropped 7 bases, with 6 bases sitting between them. This CDR3 comprises 13 residues. Germline lookup yields CDR1 SGHTA and CDR2 FQGNSA. This CDR3 reads CASSLLENSPLHF. In DNA, the CDR3 is TGTGCCAGCAGCTTACTCGAGAATTCACCCCTCCACTTT.

The chain employs TRBV2 and TRBJ1-2, with D unresolved. Germline loops: CDR1 SNHLY, CDR2 FYNNEI. The ends were cut back, 6 bases at V and 5 bases at J, with 10 bases in the middle. The CDR3 extends over 12 amino acids. CDR3 residues: CASRAGNYGYTF. DNA of the CDR3: TGTGCCAGCAGGGCGGGTAATTATGGCTACACCTTC.

The chain has TRBV7-6 and TRBJ1-3; unclear D gene. V was shortened by 2 bases and J by 0 bases, with 8 bases between the two germline ends. The CDR3 is 15 residues long. The germline gives CDR1 SGHVS, CDR2 FNYEAQ. The CDR3 DNA follows: TGTGCCAGCAGCTTACAGGCGAGCTCTGGAAACACCATATATTTT. Protein: CASSLQASSGNTIYF. Based on the CDR3 plus reference TRBV7-6 and TRBJ1-3, the full variable domain is GAGVSQSPRYKVTKRGQDVALRCDPISGHVSLYWYRQALGQGPEFLTYFNYEAQQDKSGLPNDRFSAERPEGSISTLTIQRTEQRDSAMYRCASSLQASSGNTIYFGEGSWLTVV.

This chain joins TRBV9 and TRBJ2-1; 11 bases agree with TRBD2. V dropped 4 bases and J dropped 6; count of bases not matched to a gene: 6. Per the germline V gene, CDR1 is SGDLS and CDR2 is YYNGEE. The CDR3 length is 15 residues. The chain's CDR3 is CASSYRTSGFNEQFF. Here the CDR3 DNA reads TGTGCCAGCAGCTACAGGACTAGCGGGTTCAATGAGCAGTTCTTC.

The chain joins TRBV27 to TRBJ2-6; tentative D call: TRBD1 (6 bases). The V and J ends lost 4 bases and 1 base respectively, with 23 bases between them. The CDR3 runs 20 residues. In germline, CDR1 is MNHEY, CDR2 SMNVEV (reference sequence). The CDR3 coding sequence is TGTGCCAGCAGTTCCACGACACAGGGTGAGGAGGTGTCTGGGGCCAACGTCCTGACTTTC. Its translation: CASSSTTQGEEVSGANVLTF.

The chain links TRBV24-1 to TRBJ2-4, with 7 nucleotides matching TRBD1. The CDR3 extends over 14 amino acids. CDR1 is KGHDR, CDR2 SFDVKD, per germline. V gave up 5 bases and J gave up 3 bases; unmatched junction bases: 3. Written as DNA, the CDR3 is TGTGCCACCAGTGGAGGGGGCGTCAAAAACATTCAGTACTTC. This encodes CATSGGGVKNIQYF.

This clone was detected only a few times. The chain is built from TRBV5-5 and TRBJ1-1; D is possibly TRBD1 (6 bases). V lost 4 bases, J lost 4 bases, and 11 bases lay in between. This CDR3 is 13 amino acids long. The germline gives CDR1 SGHKS, CDR2 YYEKEE (reference sequence). CDR3 protein: CASSAGVFTEAFF. The CDR3 DNA sequence: TGTGCCAGCAGCGCAGGGGTCTTCACTGAAGCTTTCTTT.

The chain is built from TRBV5-1 and TRBJ1-4; the match to TRBD1 covers 7 bases. In germline, CDR1 is SGHRS, CDR2 YFSETQ. The V and J ends lost 4 bases and 6 bases, in that order; junction bases with no gene match: 6. The CDR3 sequence is 14 residues long. The CDR3 DNA reads TGCGCCAGCAGCGCAAGGGGGCTTGATGAAAAACTGTTTTTT. It encodes CASSARGLDEKLFF.

This clone was seen only once. The V and J genes are TRBV7-6 and TRBJ2-1, with 7 bases fitting TRBD2. The V gene's germline CDR1 is SGHVS and CDR2 FNYEAQ. The CDR3 totals 15 residues. Unmatched junction bases numbered 8, after V lost 5 bases and J lost 4 bases. The CDR3, as DNA: TGTGCCAGCAGCGCGGGACTACCGAGGTACAATGAGCAGTTCTTC. Encoded protein: CASSAGLPRYNEQFF.

The chain couples TRBV9 to TRBJ2-3, with 7 positions matching TRBD1. This CDR3 comprises 14 residues. CDR1 is SGDLS, CDR2 YYNGEE, per germline. Trimming cost V 0 bases and J 7 bases; bases outside gene matches: 5. The DNA for the CDR3 is TGTGCCAGCAGCGTAGGACAGGGTGGTTATACGCAGTATTTT. It encodes CASSVGQGGYTQYF.

This chain connects TRBV14 to TRBJ2-7, with D perhaps matching TRBD2 (5 bases). Looked up from germline, CDR1 is SGHDN and CDR2 is FVKESK. This CDR3 is 15 amino acids long. Trimming shortened V by 1 base and J by 5 bases, and 15 bases separated the two germline ends. This CDR3 is CASSQVWTPINEQYF. The DNA for the CDR3 is TGTGCCAGCAGCCAAGTTTGGACTCCCATAAACGAGCAGTACTTC.

The chain is built from TRBV14 and TRBJ1-6, with a tentative D call TRBD1 (5 bases). Per germline, CDR1 SGHDN and CDR2 FVKESK. Trimming cost V 1 base and J 6 bases, with 7 bases left between them. The CDR3 sequence is 14 residues long. The CDR3 DNA reads TGTGCCAGCAGCCAAGGCGGGGGTAATTCACCCCTCCACTTT. As protein: CASSQGGGNSPLHF.

The chain employs TRBV2 and TRBJ1-6, with 10 nucleotides matching TRBD1. CDR1 and CDR2 (germline): SNHLY, FYNNEI. CDR3 size: 17 residues. Unmatched junction bases numbered 15, after V lost 6 bases and J lost 10 bases. CDR3 in amino acids: CASSADVDRGRGSPLHF. The CDR3 DNA is TGTGCCAGCAGCGCCGACGTAGACAGGGGGCGGGGATCACCCCTCCACTTT.

V and J are TRBV4-2 and TRBJ1-4; TRBD1 matches at 9 bases. The CDR3 contains 15 residues. The V segment lost 0 bases and the J segment 8 bases; nucleotides outside the gene matches: 4. Germline V gene sequence: CDR1 LGHNA, CDR2 YNFKEQ. The CDR3 sequence: CASSQDGGTGEKLFF. CDR3 nucleotides: TGTGCCAGCAGCCAAGACGGGGGGACAGGGGAAAAACTGTTTTTT.

The V and J genes are TRBV5-4 and TRBJ1-6, with TRBD1 matching over 7 bases. J was trimmed by 10 bases and V by 1 base; bases with no gene match: 5. CDR3 length: 14 amino acids. CDR1 SGHNT and CDR2 YYREEE come from the germline V gene (reference sequence). CDR3 nucleotide sequence: TGTGCCAGCAGCTTGCAACAGGGGAACTCACCCCTCCACTTT. Translating gives CASSLQQGNSPLHF. The full variable domain, completed using reference TRBV5-4 and TRBJ1-6, is ETGVTQSPTHLIKTRGQQVTLRCSSQSGHNTVSWYQQALGQGPQFIFQYYREEENGRGNFPPRFSGLQFPNYSSELNVNALELDDSALYLCASSLQQGNSPLHFGNGTRLTVT.

This chain uses TRBV2 with TRBJ1-5; D not certain. CDR1 is SNHLY and CDR2 is FYNNEI in the germline V gene. V lost 0 bases and J lost 4, with 4 bases in between. The CDR3 contains 13 residues. In DNA, the CDR3 is TGTGCCAGCAGTGAAGCTGAGAATCAGCCCCAGCATTTT. The encoded protein is CASSEAENQPQHF.